This T cell receptor (beta chain) was profiled in a study of response to subunit inactivated influenza vaccine. Study observations and caveats: Every seasonal influenza vaccination brings in few new T cells, the authors suggested.

From the RT-PCR reads, TCRdb called clonotypes with MiXCR, one entry per CDR3 protein. The data contain some 800,000 distinct CDR3 sequences, 21% of them singletons. A note on this clonotype: Its antigen is not known.

The source of this sequence is a man aged 50-60 years who received an inactivated influenza vaccine. The sample consisted of PBMCs from blood, taken 4 to 6 days after vaccination.

The DNA of the CDR3 is TGTGCCATCAGTGAGTCTGGGGATAGTCAGACCCAGTACTTC. Translated: CAISESGDSQTQYF. V gene TRBV10-3 combines with J gene TRBJ2-5; D not resolved. CDR1 ENHRY and CDR2 SYGVKD come from the germline V gene. This CDR3 contains 14 residues. Trimming took 0 bases from V and 6 from J, leaving 11 bases between them.